The present entry profiles one T cell receptor (beta chain) with its context. The entry originates in a study of blood T cell repertoires in COVID-19. Study at large: The analysed material was cDNA or gDNA that came from T cells, B-cell-depleted T cells, or PBMCs.

Trimming at V came to 4 bases and at J to 11 bases, leaving 13 bases not matched to a gene. CDR3 size: 14 residues. From germline, CDR1 is SGHDT and CDR2 YYEEEE. In the authors' workflow: Scientists estimated how many nucleated cells there were by amplifying reference gene primers. The table came from immunoSEQ multiplex PCR; TCRdb's copy has only in-frame clones and leaves some out. D and trimming were read from the DNA, whereas the V and J calls and clone size are those reported in that table. In the table there are a few hundred thousand clones, approximately 88% of which are singletons. Participant-reported clinical history was the basis for cohort assignment.

The TCR sequence derives from a woman in her thirties or forties with acute COVID-19. Sequenced: PBMCs or T cells enriched from blood (not recorded which). The rearrangement uses TRBV5-6 and TRBJ2-7; TRBD1 matches at 9 bases. Here the CDR3 reads CASSLKQGATPEYV. CDR3 DNA: TGTGCCAGCAGCCTCAAACAGGGGGCTACTCCTGAGTACGTC.